These 3 T cell receptor beta chains originate from one sample sequenced in a study of cytomegalovirus exposure and HLA in healthy donors. Here immunoSEQ multiplex PCR was the method, and the copy in TCRdb shows in-frame clones only, minus some. The sample lists more than 95,000 clones, roughly 89% occurring once. The material sequenced was PBMCs. These receptors all stem from a woman aged 18-29 years in good health and CMV-seronegative.

The chain is built from TRBV19 and TRBJ1-1; possible D gene TRBD1, 5 bases. Trimming removed 3 bases at V and 4 bases at J, with 12 bases between. The CDR3 sequence is 14 residues long. Germline lookup yields CDR1 LNHDA and CDR2 SQIVND (reference sequence). In nucleotides, the CDR3 is TGTGCCAGTAGTATTTATCAGGGAAGCACTGAAGCTTTCTTT. It codes for CASSIYQGSTEAFF.

The chain uses TRBV15 and TRBJ1-5, with D unresolved. Germline CDR1 and CDR2: LNHNV and YYDKDF (reference sequence). V shed 0 bases and J shed 7 bases, with 4 bases lying between them. CDR3 length equals 12 residues. CDR3 loop: CATSRDMQPQHF. The CDR3 DNA sequence: TGTGCCACCAGCAGAGATATGCAGCCCCAGCATTTT.

The chain employs TRBV7-9 and TRBJ2-7; D may be TRBD2 (6 bases). This CDR3 is 15 amino acids long. Germline V lookup: CDR1 SEHNR, CDR2 FQNEAQ (reference sequence). V lost 5 bases, J lost 3 bases, and 17 bases lay in between. The CDR3 reads CASSPVAGPFYEQYF. The DNA for the CDR3 is TGTGCCAGCAGCCCCGTGGCGGGGCCCTTCTACGAGCAGTACTTC.